This passage covers 28 T cell receptor beta chains from one sample sequenced in a study of T-cell memory formation after mild COVID-19. A single record per CDR3 protein comes from TCRdb applying MiXCR to the 5' RACE reads. The sample yields 100,000 to 130,000 distinct CDR3 sequences, around 14% seen once. The source material was PBMCs or a T cell subset sorted from them (not recorded which). The receptors here all came from a man between 18 and 29 years old who had mild COVID-19 (a few samples of this study predate the infection). Cell type and time point are not known.

CDR3 amino acids: CSARSGVQETQYF. In DNA form, the CDR3 reads TGCAGTGCGAGGAGCGGGGTCCAAGAGACCCAGTACTTC. J is TRBJ2-5 and V is TRBV20-1, with 7 bases identical to TRBD2. J lost 1 base, V lost 6 bases, and 5 bases had no gene match. CDR1 and CDR2 (germline): DFQATT, SNEGSKA (reference sequence). There are 13 residues in the CDR3.

CDR3 sequence reads: CASSYSRTPRGGWDAAGELFF. The CDR3 region has the DNA TGTGCCAGCAGTTACTCTCGGACGCCAAGAGGGGGTTGGGATGCGGCCGGGGAGCTGTTTTTT. The chain joins TRBV6-5 to TRBJ2-2; tentatively, D is TRBD1 (6 bases). CDR1 is MNHEY, CDR2 SVGAGI, per germline. The V gene lost 0 bases and the J gene lost 6 bases, with 29 bases spanning the gap. The CDR3 sequence is 21 residues long.

The rearrangement links TRBV29-1 to TRBJ2-3, with D perhaps being TRBD1 or TRBD2 (5 bases each). The CDR3 runs 13 residues. V was pared by 4 bases and J by 5 bases, with 13 bases between. Germline values: CDR1 SQVTM, CDR2 ANQGSEA. The CDR3 coding sequence is TGCAGCGTTGCGCCGGGTGGGGGAGATACGCAGTATTTT. Residues: CSVAPGGGDTQYF.

The chain is built from TRBV6-5 and TRBJ1-1; weak D call: TRBD1 (6 bases). Trimming removed 6 bases at V and 4 bases at J, with 15 bases between. The CDR3 is made up of 14 amino acids. Per germline, CDR1 MNHEY and CDR2 SVGAGI. CDR3 in amino acids: CASSKQTGFTEAFF. As DNA, the CDR3 is TGTGCCAGCAGCAAACAAACAGGGTTCACTGAAGCTTTCTTT.

This rearrangement joins TRBV3-1 to TRBJ1-2; unclear D gene. Per germline, CDR1 LGHDT and CDR2 YNNKEL (reference sequence). With 5 bases removed from V and 13 bases from J, the gap between germline ends came to 14 bases. The CDR3 sequence is 11 residues long. Here the CDR3 reads CASSSPPRSTF. DNA of the CDR3: TGTGCCAGCAGCTCCCCTCCTCGTTCCACCTTC.

The chain links TRBV10-3 to TRBJ2-1; perhaps TRBD1 as D (5 bases). This CDR3 comprises 13 residues. The V end was cut by 6 bases, the J end by 9 bases, with 15 bases between. Germline V gene data show CDR1 as ENHRY and CDR2 as SYGVKD. DNA for the CDR3: TGTGCCATCAGGGCCCAGGGTATCGGTGAGCAGTTCTTC. This codes for CAIRAQGIGEQFF.

This clonotype was seen more than once but under ten times. CDR3 sequence reads: CSGRTDYNEQFF. The CDR3, as DNA: TGCAGCGGCCGGACAGATTACAATGAGCAGTTCTTC. V is TRBV29-1 and J is TRBJ2-1, with TRBD1 as a possible D gene (6 bases). The CDR3 spans 12 residues. Trimming stripped 7 bases from V and 4 bases from J, with 11 bases between. Germline V lookup: CDR1 SQVTM, CDR2 ANQGSEA.

This chain uses TRBV10-3 with TRBJ2-5; 10 nucleotides line up with TRBD2. Germline assignment: CDR1 ENHRY and CDR2 SYGVKD. The CDR3 totals 15 residues. J lost 1 base, V lost 10 bases, and 9 bases had no gene match. The CDR3 nucleotides read TGTGCCACAAAGGAACTAGCGGGGACCCAAGAGACCCAGTACTTC. Its translation: CATKELAGTQETQYF.

Only a few counts were recorded for this clonotype. The V gene is TRBV20-1, the J gene TRBJ2-2, with TRBD2 as a possible D gene (7 bases). Germline CDR1 is DFQATT and CDR2 is SNEGSKA (reference sequence). The V and J ends lost 0 bases and 3 bases respectively, with 20 bases between them. This CDR3 region has 18 residues. The CDR3 reads CSARDRMRGGVDTGELFF. The CDR3 nucleotides read TGCAGTGCTAGAGATCGAATGAGGGGGGGAGTCGACACCGGGGAGCTGTTTTTT.

This clonotype was seen a few times. The DNA for the CDR3 is TGTGCCAGCAGCTCCGACCCCCCGCACACTGAAGCTTTCTTT. It specifies CASSSDPPHTEAFF. The chain recombines TRBV7-9 with TRBJ1-1; D call uncertain. V lost 4 bases and J lost 3, with 12 bases in between. Per germline, CDR1 SEHNR and CDR2 FQNEAQ (reference sequence). The CDR3 has 14 residues.

For this clonotype: Possible read error: a much larger clone is one base away. The chain joins TRBV4-1 to TRBJ1-1, with D unresolved. The CDR3 sequence is 13 residues long. V lost 1 base and J lost 1, with 4 bases in between. CDR1 MGHRA and CDR2 YSYEKL come from the germline V gene. Here the CDR3 reads CASSQVGNTEAFF. CDR3 in DNA: TGCGCCAGCAGCCAAGTGGGGAACACTGAAGCTTTCTTT.

This sequence joins TRBV6-2 or TRBV6-3 and TRBJ2-3, with TRBD2 matching 8 bases. V lost 1 base to trimming and J lost 0 bases; unmatched junction nucleotides: 3. CDR1 is MNHEY, CDR2 SVGEGT, per germline. The CDR3 length is 16 residues. The CDR3 sequence is CASSYFGGGSTDTQYF. CDR3 nucleotide sequence: TGTGCCAGCAGTTACTTCGGCGGGGGGAGCACAGATACGCAGTATTTT.

This clonotype was recorded a few times. This chain joins TRBV29-1 and TRBJ2-2; perhaps TRBD1 as D (6 bases). V was shortened by 4 bases and J by 2 bases, with 14 bases between the two germline ends. Germline V gives CDR1 SQVTM, CDR2 ANQGSEA. There are 15 residues in the CDR3. CDR3 amino acids: CSVVRAGDNTGELFF. The CDR3 DNA reads TGCAGCGTTGTTCGGGCAGGGGACAACACCGGGGAGCTGTTTTTT.

This clonotype was recorded at least ten times. This rearrangement joins TRBV7-9 to TRBJ1-2; no reliable D call. V lost 7 bases and J lost 6, with 9 bases in between. CDR3 length equals 11 residues. Per germline, CDR1 SEHNR and CDR2 FQNEAQ (reference sequence). CDR3 in amino acids: CASTTGNGYTF. The CDR3, as DNA: TGTGCCAGCACCACGGGCAATGGCTACACCTTC.

This clonotype was seen once. The chain carries TRBV5-6 and TRBJ1-1; perhaps TRBD1 as D (5 bases). CDR1 SGHDT and CDR2 YYEEEE come from the germline V gene. Trimming pared 5 bases from V and 3 bases from J, leaving 14 bases between. There are 14 residues in the CDR3. CDR3 region: CASRPQDGDTEAFF. The CDR3 nucleotides read TGTGCCAGCAGACCACAGGATGGGGACACTGAAGCTTTCTTT.

This chain connects TRBV20-1 to TRBJ1-1; 10 positions match TRBD1. The CDR3 runs to 13 residues. Germline CDR1 DFQATT, CDR2 SNEGSKA (reference sequence). V dropped 3 bases and J dropped 3; count of bases not matched to a gene: 1. The CDR3, as DNA: TGCAGTGCTAGTGGACAGGGGGACACTGAAGCTTTCTTT. As protein: CSASGQGDTEAFF.

The V gene is TRBV4-3, the J gene TRBJ2-7; tentatively, D is TRBD1 or TRBD2 (5 bases each). CDR1 and CDR2 (germline): LGHNA, YSLEER. Trimming left V 1 base short and J 0 bases short, with 10 bases between. CDR3 length: 15 amino acids. The CDR3 bases are TGCGCCAGCAGCCAAGTCTCCGGGGCCTCCTACGAGCAGTACTTC. This translates into CASSQVSGASYEQYF.

This clonotype was picked up many times. The rearrangement joins TRBV11-2 to TRBJ1-1; the D gene is possibly TRBD1 (5 bases). Trimming stripped 4 bases from V and 6 bases from J, with 15 bases between. Germline CDR1 and CDR2: SGHAT and FQNNGV. The CDR3 totals 14 residues. CDR3 amino acids: CASSSPAGSPEAFF. The CDR3 DNA sequence: TGTGCCAGCAGCTCCCCGGCAGGGTCGCCTGAAGCTTTCTTT.

This clonotype has a count of ten or more. V is TRBV5-1 and J is TRBJ2-3; TRBD2 aligns across 10 bases. CDR1 is SGHRS and CDR2 is YFSETQ in the germline V gene. V lost 0 bases to trimming and J lost 4 bases; unmatched junction nucleotides: 2. The CDR3 extends over 15 amino acids. CDR3 DNA: TGCGCCAGCAGCTTGGGACTAGCGGGCCCAGATACGCAGTATTTT. It encodes CASSLGLAGPDTQYF.

The CDR3 loop reads CASMRWTGDNQPQHF. For the CDR3, the DNA is TGTGCCAGCATGAGATGGACAGGGGACAATCAGCCCCAGCATTTT. J is TRBJ1-5 and V is TRBV6-1, with 9 positions matching TRBD1. The CDR3 has 15 residues. Trimming at V came to 7 bases and at J to 3 bases, leaving 7 bases not matched to a gene. The germline gives CDR1 MNHNS, CDR2 SASEGT.

The table lists this clonotype with a few counts. This chain connects TRBV7-6 to TRBJ1-5; no firm D call. Germline CDR1 SGHVS, CDR2 FNYEAQ. V lost 5 bases and J lost 4, with 15 bases in between. The CDR3 length is 15 residues. CDR3 coding DNA: TGTGCCAGCAGCCTCACGTGGGGTAGGAATCAGCCCCAGCATTTT. This gives the protein CASSLTWGRNQPQHF.

The chain carries TRBV29-1 and TRBJ1-1, with TRBD1 matching 7 bases. This CDR3 contains 14 residues. J was trimmed by 1 base and V by 4 bases; bases with no gene match: 6. In germline, CDR1 is SQVTM, CDR2 ANQGSEA. The CDR3 loop reads CSVGAGTANTEAFF. CDR3 coding DNA: TGCAGCGTTGGGGCCGGGACAGCGAACACTGAAGCTTTCTTT.

This clonotype has a handful of counts. This chain links TRBV7-9 with TRBJ1-1; D is possibly TRBD1 (5 bases). Deletions cut 2 bases from V and 1 base from J, with 11 bases between. Germline assignment: CDR1 SEHNR and CDR2 FQNEAQ (reference sequence). The CDR3 has 15 residues. Written as DNA, the CDR3 is TGTGCCAGCAGCTTATTGATGGGACCGAACACTGAAGCTTTCTTT. Its protein product is CASSLLMGPNTEAFF. Full variable domain (remainder filled in from reference TRBV7-9 and TRBJ1-1): DTGVSQNPRHKITKRGQNVTFRCDPISEHNRLYWYRQTLGQGPEFLTYFQNEAQLEKSRLLSDRFSAERPKGSFSTLEIQRTEQGDSAMYLCASSLLMGPNTEAFFGQGTRLTVV.

The chain links TRBV6-5 to TRBJ1-2; maybe TRBD1 (5 bases). Trimming took 5 bases from V and 4 from J, leaving 14 bases between them. The CDR3 has 14 amino acids. CDR1 is MNHEY, CDR2 SVGAGI, per germline. The CDR3 nucleotides read TGTGCCAGCAGTCCCCGGGGGGGATCCTATGGCTACACCTTC. Amino acid sequence: CASSPRGGSYGYTF.

The V and J genes are TRBV18 and TRBJ2-7; D remains ambiguous. The germline CDR1 and CDR2 sequences are KGHSH and LQKENI. This CDR3 spans 15 amino acids. Trimming pared 4 bases from V and 0 bases from J, leaving 13 bases between. The CDR3 DNA sequence: TGTGCCAGCTCACTCCCTGGGTCCGGCTCCTACGAGCAGTACTTC. Amino acid sequence: CASSLPGSGSYEQYF.

This clonotype has ten or more counts. This rearrangement joins TRBV10-3 to TRBJ2-5; TRBD1 agrees at 8 bases. Germline V gene lookup returns CDR1 ENHRY and CDR2 SYGVKD. Losses at the gene ends were 2 bases for V and 5 bases for J; bases not matched to a gene: 7. The CDR3 has 15 amino acids. The CDR3 reads CAISEGEYRGETQYF. The CDR3 DNA reads TGTGCCATCAGTGAGGGGGAATACAGGGGGGAGACCCAGTACTTC.

V gene TRBV6-5 combines with J gene TRBJ2-1; the D is unclear. Trimming stripped 2 bases from V and 4 bases from J, with 12 bases between. The CDR3 is 15 amino acids. In germline, CDR1 is MNHEY, CDR2 SVGAGI. Here the CDR3 reads CASSYRGVSYNEQFF. The CDR3 DNA follows: TGTGCCAGCAGTTACAGAGGTGTCTCGTACAATGAGCAGTTCTTC.

This chain links TRBV20-1 with TRBJ1-1, with D possibly matching TRBD1 (5 bases). The CDR3 consists of 12 residues. The V end lost 3 bases, the J end lost 2 bases, and 7 bases lay between the germline ends. The germline V gene encodes CDR1 DFQATT and CDR2 SNEGSKA (reference sequence). The CDR3 DNA sequence: TGCAGTGCTAGGAGGGGTAACACTGAAGCTTTCTTT. It specifies CSARRGNTEAFF.